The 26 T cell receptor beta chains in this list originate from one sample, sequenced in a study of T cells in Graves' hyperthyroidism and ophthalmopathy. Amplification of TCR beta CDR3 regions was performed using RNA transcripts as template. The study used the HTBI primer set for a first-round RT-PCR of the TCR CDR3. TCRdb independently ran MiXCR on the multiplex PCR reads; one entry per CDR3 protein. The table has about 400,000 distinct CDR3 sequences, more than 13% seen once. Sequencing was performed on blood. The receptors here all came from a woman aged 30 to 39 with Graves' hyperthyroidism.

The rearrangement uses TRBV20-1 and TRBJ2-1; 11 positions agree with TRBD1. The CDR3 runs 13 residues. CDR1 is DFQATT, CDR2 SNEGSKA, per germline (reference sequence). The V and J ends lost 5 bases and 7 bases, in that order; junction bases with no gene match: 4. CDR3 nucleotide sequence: TGCAGTGCTCCAGGGACAGGGGGTAATGAGCAGTTCTTC. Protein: CSAPGTGGNEQFF.

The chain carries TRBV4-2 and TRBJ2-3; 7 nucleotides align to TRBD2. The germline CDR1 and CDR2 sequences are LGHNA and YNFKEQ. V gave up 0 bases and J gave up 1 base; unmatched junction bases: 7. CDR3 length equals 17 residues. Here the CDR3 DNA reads TGTGCCAGCAGCCAAGATCTGCCTAGCGGTGGCACAGATACGCAGTATTTT. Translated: CASSQDLPSGGTDTQYF.

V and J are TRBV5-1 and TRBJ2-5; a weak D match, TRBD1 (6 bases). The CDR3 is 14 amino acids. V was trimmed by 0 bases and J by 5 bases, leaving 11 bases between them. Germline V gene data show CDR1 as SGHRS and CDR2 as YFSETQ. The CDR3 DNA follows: TGCGCCAGCAGCTTGGGACAGGAGGTGGAGACCCAGTACTTC. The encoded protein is CASSLGQEVETQYF.

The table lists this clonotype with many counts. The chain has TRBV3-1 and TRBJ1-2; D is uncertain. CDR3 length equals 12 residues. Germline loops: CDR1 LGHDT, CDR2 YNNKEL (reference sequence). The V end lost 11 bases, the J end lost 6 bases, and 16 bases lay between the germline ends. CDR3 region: CAHKPRGNGYTF. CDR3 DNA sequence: TGTGCCCACAAACCCCGGGGAAATGGCTACACCTTC.

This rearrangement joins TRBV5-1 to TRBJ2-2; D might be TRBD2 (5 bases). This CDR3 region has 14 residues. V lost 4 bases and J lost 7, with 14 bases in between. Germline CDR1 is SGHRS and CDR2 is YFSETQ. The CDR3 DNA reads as TGCGCCAGCAGCCTGGGAGATCAGAGCGGGGAGCTGTTTTTT. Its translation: CASSLGDQSGELFF. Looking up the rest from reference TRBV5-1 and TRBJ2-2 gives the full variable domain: KAGVTQTPRYLIKTRGQQVTLSCSPISGHRSVSWYQQTPGQGLQFLFEYFSETQRNKGNFPGRFSGRQFSNSRSEMNVSTLELGDSALYLCASSLGDQSGELFFGEGSRLTVL.

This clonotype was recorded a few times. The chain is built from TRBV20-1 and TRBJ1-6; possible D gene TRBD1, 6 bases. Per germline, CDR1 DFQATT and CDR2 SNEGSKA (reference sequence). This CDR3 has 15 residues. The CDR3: CSLLSRQDQNSPLHF. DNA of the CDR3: TGCAGCCTCTTAAGCAGACAGGATCAGAATTCACCCCTCCACTTT.

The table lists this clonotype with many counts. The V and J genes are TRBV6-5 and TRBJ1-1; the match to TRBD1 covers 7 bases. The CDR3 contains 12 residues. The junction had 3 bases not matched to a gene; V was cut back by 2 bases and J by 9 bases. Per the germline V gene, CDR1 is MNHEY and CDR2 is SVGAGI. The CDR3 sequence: CASSYRQGQAFF. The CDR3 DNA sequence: TGTGCCAGCAGTTACCGACAGGGTCAAGCTTTCTTT.

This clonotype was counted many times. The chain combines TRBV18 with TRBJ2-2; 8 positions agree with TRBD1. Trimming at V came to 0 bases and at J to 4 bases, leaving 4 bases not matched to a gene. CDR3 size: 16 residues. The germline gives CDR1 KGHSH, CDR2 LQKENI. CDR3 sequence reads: CASSPPQGASTGELFF. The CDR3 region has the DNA TGTGCCAGCTCACCACCCCAGGGGGCAAGCACCGGGGAGCTGTTTTTT.

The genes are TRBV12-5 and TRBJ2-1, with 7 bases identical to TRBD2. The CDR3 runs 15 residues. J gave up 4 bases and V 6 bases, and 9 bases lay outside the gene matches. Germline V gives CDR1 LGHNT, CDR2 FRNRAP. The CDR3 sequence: CASGLSGRPYNEQFF. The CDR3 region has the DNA TGTGCTAGTGGCCTTAGCGGGCGTCCTTACAATGAGCAGTTCTTC.

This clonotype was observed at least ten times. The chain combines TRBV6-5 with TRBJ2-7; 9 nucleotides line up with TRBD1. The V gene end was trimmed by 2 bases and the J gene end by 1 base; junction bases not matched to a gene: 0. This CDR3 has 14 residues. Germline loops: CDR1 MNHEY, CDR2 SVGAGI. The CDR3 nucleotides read TGTGCCAGCAGTTACGACAGGGGGTCCTACGAGCAGTACTTC. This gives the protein CASSYDRGSYEQYF.

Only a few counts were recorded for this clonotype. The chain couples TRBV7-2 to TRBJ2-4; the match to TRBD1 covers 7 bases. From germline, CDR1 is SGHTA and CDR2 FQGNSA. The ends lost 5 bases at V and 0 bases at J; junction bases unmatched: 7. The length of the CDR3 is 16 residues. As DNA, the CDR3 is TGTGCCAGCAGCCCGACAGGGAGATTAGCCAAAAACATTCAGTACTTC. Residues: CASSPTGRLAKNIQYF.

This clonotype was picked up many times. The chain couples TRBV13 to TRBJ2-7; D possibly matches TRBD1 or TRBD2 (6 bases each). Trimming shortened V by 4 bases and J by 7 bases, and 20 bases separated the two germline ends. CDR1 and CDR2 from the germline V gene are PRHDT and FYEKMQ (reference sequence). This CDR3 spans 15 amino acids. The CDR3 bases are TGTGCCAGCAGCTCCACCCCAGTACAGGGAGGAGAGCAGTACTTC. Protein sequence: CASSSTPVQGGEQYF. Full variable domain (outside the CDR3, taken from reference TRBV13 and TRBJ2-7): AAGVIQSPRHLIKEKRETATLKCYPIPRHDTVYWYQQGPGQDPQFLISFYEKMQSDKGSIPDRFSAQQFSDYHSELNMSSLELGDSALYFCASSSTPVQGGEQYFGPGTRLTVT.

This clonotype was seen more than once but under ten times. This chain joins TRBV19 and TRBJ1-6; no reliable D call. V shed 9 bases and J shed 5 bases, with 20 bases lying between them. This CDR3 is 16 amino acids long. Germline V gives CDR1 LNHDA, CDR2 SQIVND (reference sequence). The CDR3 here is CASCLSSAANNSPLHF. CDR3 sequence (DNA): TGTGCCAGCTGCTTGTCGTCGGCAGCAAATAATTCACCCCTCCACTTT.

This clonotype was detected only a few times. The CDR3: CSARADRDQPQHF. The CDR3 DNA follows: TGCAGTGCTAGAGCCGACAGGGATCAGCCCCAGCATTTT. The chain is built from TRBV20-1 and TRBJ1-5; TRBD1 matches 7 bases. The CDR3 extends over 13 amino acids. Unmatched junction bases numbered 2, after V lost 1 base and J lost 5 bases. From germline, CDR1 is DFQATT and CDR2 SNEGSKA (reference sequence).

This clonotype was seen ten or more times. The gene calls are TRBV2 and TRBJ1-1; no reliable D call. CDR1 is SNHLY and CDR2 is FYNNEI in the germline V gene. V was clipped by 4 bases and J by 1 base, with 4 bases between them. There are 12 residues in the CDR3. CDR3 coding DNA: TGTGCCAGCAGTGTGGGGAACACTGAAGCTTTCTTT. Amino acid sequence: CASSVGNTEAFF.

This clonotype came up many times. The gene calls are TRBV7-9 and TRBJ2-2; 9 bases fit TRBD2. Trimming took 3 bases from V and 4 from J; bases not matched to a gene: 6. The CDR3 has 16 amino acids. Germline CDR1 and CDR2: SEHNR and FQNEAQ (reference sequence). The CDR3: CASSFSGSLRTGELFF. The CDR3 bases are TGTGCCAGCAGCTTTAGCGGGAGCCTCCGCACCGGGGAGCTGTTTTTT.

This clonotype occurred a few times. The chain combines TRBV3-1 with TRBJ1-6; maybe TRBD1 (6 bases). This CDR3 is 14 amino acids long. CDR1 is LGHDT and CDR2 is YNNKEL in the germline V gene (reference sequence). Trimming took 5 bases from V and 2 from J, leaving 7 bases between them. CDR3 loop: CASSRGAYNSPLHF. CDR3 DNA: TGTGCCAGCAGCAGGGGGGCCTATAATTCACCCCTCCACTTT.

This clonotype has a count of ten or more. The DNA of the CDR3 is TGTGCCAGCAGCTTACCGGGGGACAGCTCCACCGGGGAGCTGTTTTTT. It is translated as CASSLPGDSSTGELFF. This chain connects TRBV7-3 to TRBJ2-2; maybe TRBD1 (7 bases). Trimming stripped 2 bases from V and 4 bases from J, with 14 bases between. CDR1 and CDR2 from the germline V gene are SGHTA and FQGTGA. CDR3 length: 16 residues.

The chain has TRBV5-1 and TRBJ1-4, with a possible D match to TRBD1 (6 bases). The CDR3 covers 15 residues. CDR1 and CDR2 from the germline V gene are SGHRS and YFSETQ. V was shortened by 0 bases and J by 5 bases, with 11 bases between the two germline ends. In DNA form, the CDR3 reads TGCGCCAGCAGCTTGGTGGGCAGGGGCAATGAAAAACTGTTTTTT. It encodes CASSLVGRGNEKLFF. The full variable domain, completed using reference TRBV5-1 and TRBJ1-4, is KAGVTQTPRYLIKTRGQQVTLSCSPISGHRSVSWYQQTPGQGLQFLFEYFSETQRNKGNFPGRFSGRQFSNSRSEMNVSTLELGDSALYLCASSLVGRGNEKLFFGSGTQLSVL.

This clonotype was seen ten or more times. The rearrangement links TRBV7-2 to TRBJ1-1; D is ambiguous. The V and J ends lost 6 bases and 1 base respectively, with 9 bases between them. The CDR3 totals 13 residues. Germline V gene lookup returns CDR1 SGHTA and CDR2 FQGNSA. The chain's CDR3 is CASRISGNTEAFF. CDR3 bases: TGTGCCAGCAGGATCTCAGGGAACACTGAAGCTTTCTTT.

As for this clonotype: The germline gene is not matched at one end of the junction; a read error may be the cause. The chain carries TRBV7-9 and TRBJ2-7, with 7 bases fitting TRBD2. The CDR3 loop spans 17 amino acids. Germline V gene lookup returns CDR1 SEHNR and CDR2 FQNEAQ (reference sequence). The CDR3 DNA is TGCGCCAGCAGCCAAGATTCGTCGGCGGGAGCAACCTACGAGCAGTACTTC. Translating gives CASSQDSSAGATYEQYF.

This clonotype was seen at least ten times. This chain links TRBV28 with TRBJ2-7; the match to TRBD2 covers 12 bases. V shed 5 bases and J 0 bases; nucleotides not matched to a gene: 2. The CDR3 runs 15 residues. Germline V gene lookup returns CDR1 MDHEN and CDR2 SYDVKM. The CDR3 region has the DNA TGTGCCAGCAGTCAACTAGCGGGAGGCTCCTACGAGCAGTACTTC. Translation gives CASSQLAGGSYEQYF.

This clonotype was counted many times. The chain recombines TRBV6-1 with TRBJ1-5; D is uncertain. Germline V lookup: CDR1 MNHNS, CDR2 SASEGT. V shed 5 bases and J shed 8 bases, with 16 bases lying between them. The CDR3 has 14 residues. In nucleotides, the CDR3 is TGTGCCAGCAGTTCAGGCTCTGCAATGGAGCCCCAGCATTTT. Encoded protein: CASSSGSAMEPQHF.

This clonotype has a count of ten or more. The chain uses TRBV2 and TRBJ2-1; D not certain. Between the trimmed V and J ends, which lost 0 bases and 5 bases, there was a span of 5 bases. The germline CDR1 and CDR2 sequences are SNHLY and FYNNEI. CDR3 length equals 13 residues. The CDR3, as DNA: TGTGCCAGCAGTGAAGCAGTTCACAATGAGCAGTTCTTC. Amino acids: CASSEAVHNEQFF.

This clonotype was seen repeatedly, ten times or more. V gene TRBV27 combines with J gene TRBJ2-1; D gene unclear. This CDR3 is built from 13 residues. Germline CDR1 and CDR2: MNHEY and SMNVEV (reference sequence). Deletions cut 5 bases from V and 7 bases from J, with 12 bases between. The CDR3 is CASSPPTENEQFF. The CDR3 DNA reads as TGTGCCAGCAGTCCTCCCACCGAAAATGAGCAGTTCTTC.

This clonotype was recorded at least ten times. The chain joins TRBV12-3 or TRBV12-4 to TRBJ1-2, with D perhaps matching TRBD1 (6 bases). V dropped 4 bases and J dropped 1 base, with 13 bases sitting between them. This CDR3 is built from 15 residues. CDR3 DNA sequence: TGTGCCAGCAGTTCGGAAGGGGGGTTTAACTATGGCTACACCTTC. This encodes CASSSEGGFNYGYTF.